The rows below give T cell receptor beta chains drawn from one sample of a study of cytomegalovirus exposure and HLA in healthy donors. This table comes from immunoSEQ multiplex PCR, and its TCRdb copy is limited to in-frame clones, with some not included. Of 50,000 or so clones listed, about 92% were seen once; the top ten hold 7.5% to 9.5%. Material for sequencing was PBMCs. These receptor sequences come from a young woman in good health and CMV-seropositive. CDR3s include the opening cysteine and the closing phenylalanine or tryptophan. A D gene is named only where the DNA matches it firmly. A row's size may be missing; if present it is once, few, many or a size class.

J gene,D gene,clone size,V gene,CDR3 protein,CDR3 DNA
TRBJ2-1,-,-,TRBV7-2,CASTLVGDNEQFF,TGTGCCAGCACCCTCGTCGGGGACAATGAGCAGTTCTTC
TRBJ1-5,-,-,TRBV29-1,CSVELAGGVNQPQHF,TGCAGCGTTGAACTAGCGGGGGGCGTGAATCAGCCCCAGCATTTT
TRBJ1-4,TRBD1,-,TRBV7-2,CASSPRQGMGEKLFF,TGTGCCAGCAGCCCACGACAGGGGATGGGTGAAAAACTGTTTTTT
TRBJ1-1,-,-,TRBV4-1,CASSQPDTLNTEAFF,TGCGCCAGCAGCCAACCGGACACGTTGAACACTGAAGCTTTCTTT
TRBJ2-7,-,-,TRBV9,CASSLQGGTGYEQYF,TGTGCCAGCAGCTTACAGGGAGGGACTGGATACGAGCAGTACTTC
TRBJ1-3,-,-,TRBV9,CASSRDGSSGNTIYF,TGTGCCAGCAGCAGGGACGGGAGCTCTGGAAACACCATATATTTT
TRBJ2-5,TRBD2,-,TRBV28,CASSLAGGTETQYF,TGTGCCAGCAGTTTAGCGGGGGGGACTGAGACCCAGTACTTC
TRBJ2-1,TRBD1,-,TRBV30,CAWTQGAAYNEQFF,TGTGCCTGGACTCAGGGGGCAGCCTACAATGAGCAGTTCTTC
TRBJ2-1,-,-,TRBV4-1,CASSQVSYNEQFF,TGCGCCAGCAGCCAAGTCTCGTACAATGAGCAGTTCTTC
TRBJ1-6,TRBD1,-,TRBV28,CASKPSGTGGGSPLHF,TGTGCCAGCAAACCAAGCGGGACAGGGGGCGGTTCACCCCTCCACTTT
TRBJ1-4,TRBD1,-,TRBV27,CASSYLTGPNEKLFF,TGTGCCAGCAGTTACCTGACAGGGCCTAATGAAAAACTGTTTTTT
TRBJ2-2,TRBD1,once,TRBV5-1,CASSLQGTTGELFF,TGCGCCAGCAGCTTACAGGGGACCACCGGGGAGCTGTTTTTT
TRBJ1-2,-,-,TRBV6-6,CASSYSGNTYGYTF,TGTGCCAGCAGTTACTCCGGGAACACCTATGGCTACACCTTC
TRBJ2-1,TRBD2,-,TRBV15,CATSSAGGRDEQFF,TGTGCCACCAGCTCAGCGGGGGGGCGTGATGAGCAGTTCTTC
TRBJ1-2,-,-,TRBV2,CASSPEVYGYTF,TGTGCCAGCAGCCCGGAGGTCTATGGCTACACCTTC
TRBJ1-4,-,-,TRBV19,CASGLSTNEKLFF,TGTGCCTCAGGGTTATCGACTAATGAAAAACTGTTTTTT
TRBJ1-1,-,-,TRBV7-6,CASSSRTVNTEAFF,TGTGCCAGCAGCTCGAGGACAGTGAACACTGAAGCTTTCTTT
TRBJ1-4,-,-,TRBV28,CASIAGSRNEKLFF,TGTGCCAGCATTGCAGGGTCCCGTAATGAAAAACTGTTTTTT
TRBJ2-5,TRBD2,-,TRBV30,CAWSIGASGAGETQYF,TGTGCCTGGAGTATTGGAGCTAGCGGGGCTGGGGAGACCCAGTACTTC
TRBJ2-2,TRBD2,-,TRBV4-3,CASSQDSLAGANTGELFF,TGCGCCAGCAGCCAAGATTCCCTAGCGGGGGCGAACACCGGGGAGCTGTTTTTT
TRBJ2-6,-,-,TRBV19,CASSIYPGSGANVLTF,TGTGCCAGTAGTATCTATCCAGGTTCTGGGGCCAACGTCCTGACTTTC
TRBJ2-2,TRBD1,once,TRBV19,CASSMWGQGYTGELFF,TGTGCCAGTAGTATGTGGGGACAGGGCTACACCGGGGAGCTGTTTTTT
TRBJ1-2,TRBD1,-,TRBV29-1,CSASDRAGYGYTF,TGCAGCGCCTCGGACAGGGCCGGTTATGGCTACACCTTC
TRBJ1-6,-,-,TRBV6-5,CASSYIQGRAPLHF,TGTGCCAGCAGTTACATCCAGGGTAGGGCACCCCTCCACTTT
TRBJ2-5,-,-,TRBV5-6,CASSLEGGETQYF,TGTGCCAGCAGCTTGGAGGGGGGGGAGACCCAGTACTTC
TRBJ1-5,TRBD1,once,TRBV19,CATRQGDSNQPQHF,TGTGCCACACGACAGGGAGATAGCAATCAGCCCCAGCATTTT
TRBJ1-1,TRBD1,few,TRBV30,CAWSDLGQANTEAFF,TGTGCCTGGAGTGACCTGGGACAGGCGAACACTGAAGCTTTCTTT
TRBJ2-5,-,once,TRBV5-6,CASSILESSETQYF,TGTGCCAGCAGCATTCTAGAAAGTTCGGAGACCCAGTACTTC
TRBJ2-1,-,-,TRBV7-3,CASSMTSDNEQFF,TGTGCCAGCAGCATGACTAGTGACAATGAGCAGTTCTTC
TRBJ2-1,-,-,TRBV10-1,CASSESGSSYNEQFF,TGCGCCAGCAGTGAGTCCGGGAGCTCCTACAATGAGCAGTTCTTC
TRBJ2-3,-,-,TRBV7-2,CASSLHYRTDTQYF,TGTGCCAGCAGCTTACACTACCGCACAGATACGCAGTATTTT
TRBJ2-1,TRBD2,-,TRBV4-1,CASSNSGVNEQFF,TGCGCCAGCAGCAATAGCGGGGTCAATGAGCAGTTCTTC
TRBJ2-7,TRBD2,-,TRBV7-2,CASSQIGGVYEQYF,TGTGCCAGCAGCCAAATCGGGGGGGTCTACGAGCAGTACTTC
TRBJ2-4,-,-,TRBV2,CASSEETPNIQYF,TGTGCCAGCAGTGAAGAGACACCGAACATTCAGTACTTC
TRBJ1-1,-,-,TRBV2,CASSPEAREAFF,TGTGCCAGCAGTCCCGAAGCCCGAGAAGCTTTCTTT
TRBJ1-1,-,-,TRBV7-8,CASSARGSLNTEAFF,TGTGCCAGCAGCGCCCGGGGGAGCTTGAACACTGAAGCTTTCTTT
TRBJ2-5,-,-,TRBV27,CASSAGQRIETQYF,TGTGCCAGCAGTGCGGGACAGCGAATAGAGACCCAGTACTTC
TRBJ1-1,-,-,TRBV27,CASSLDFMNTEAFF,TGTGCCAGCAGTTTGGACTTCATGAACACTGAAGCTTTCTTT
TRBJ2-2,-,-,TRBV6-5,CASSPGQNTGELFF,TGTGCCAGCAGTCCGGGACAAAACACCGGGGAGCTGTTTTTT
TRBJ2-7,TRBD1,once,TRBV28,CASSLDFRGQGPYEQYF,TGTGCCAGCAGCTTGGATTTCCGGGGACAGGGGCCCTACGAGCAGTACTTC
TRBJ2-1,-,-,TRBV10-2,CASSVLFYNEQFF,TGCGCCAGCAGTGTCCTCTTCTACAATGAGCAGTTCTTC
TRBJ2-3,-,-,TRBV5-1,CASSLWGRGATDTQYF,TGCGCCAGCAGCTTGTGGGGACGGGGGGCCACAGATACGCAGTATTTT
TRBJ1-1,-,-,TRBV20-1,CSARANYEAFF,TGCAGTGCTAGAGCTAACTATGAAGCTTTCTTT
TRBJ2-3,TRBD2,-,TRBV7-2,CASSFGLAGVRVGDTQYF,TGTGCCAGCAGCTTCGGGCTAGCGGGGGTACGCGTAGGAGATACGCAGTATTTT
TRBJ2-4,-,-,TRBV28,CASSPRLPRAKNIQYF,TGTGCCAGCAGTCCAAGACTACCACGAGCCAAAAACATTCAGTACTTC
TRBJ1-5,TRBD1,-,TRBV28,CASSFRGRADQPQHF,TGTGCCAGCAGCTTTAGGGGGCGCGCGGATCAGCCCCAGCATTTT
TRBJ2-7,TRBD2,-,TRBV19,CASSTGLAGSYEQYF,TGTGCCAGTAGTACGGGACTAGCGGGGAGCTACGAGCAGTACTTC
TRBJ1-2,TRBD1,medium-sized,TRBV16,CASSQSRDRGDGYTF,TGTGCCAGCAGCCAATCGCGGGACAGGGGAGATGGCTACACCTTC
TRBJ2-7,TRBD1,-,TRBV27,CASSPTGERSYEQYF,TGTGCCAGCAGTCCCACAGGGGAGCGGTCCTACGAGCAGTACTTC
TRBJ1-6,-,-,TRBV7-2,CASSLRPSGTPNSPLHF,TGTGCCAGCAGCCTCCGTCCTTCCGGGACACCCAATTCACCCCTCCACTTT
TRBJ1-2,-,-,TRBV7-2,CASSSRNYGYTF,TGTGCCAGCAGCTCCCGTAACTATGGCTACACCTTC